These 9 T cell receptor beta chains share one sample of origin, sequenced in a study of cytomegalovirus exposure and HLA in healthy donors. Primers: 60 Vbeta forward and 13 Jbeta reverse. The data were produced by immunoSEQ multiplex PCR, yet TCRdb's version contains in-frame clones alone and is incomplete. The sample records nearly 110,000 clones, around 76% being singletons. The material sequenced was PBMCs. The origin of the receptors is a young man in good health and CMV-seropositive.

The chain carries TRBV5-4 and TRBJ2-1; D is perhaps TRBD1 (6 bases). V lost 0 bases, J lost 7 bases, and 11 bases lay in between. Germline CDR1 reads SGHNT; CDR2 reads YYREEE (reference sequence). This CDR3 contains 14 residues. The CDR3 protein is CASSLVTRGNEQFF. The CDR3 coding sequence is TGTGCCAGCAGCTTGGTTACTAGGGGGAATGAGCAGTTCTTC.

The V gene is TRBV11-2, the J gene TRBJ2-7; 7 nucleotides line up with TRBD1. Germline CDR1 reads SGHAT; CDR2 reads FQNNGV. Trimming took 1 base from V and 0 from J; bases not matched to a gene: 9. The CDR3 covers 17 residues. The CDR3 is CASSLASSTGPSYEQYF. The CDR3 nucleotides read TGTGCCAGCAGCTTAGCCTCTTCGACAGGGCCCTCCTACGAGCAGTACTTC.

This clone was seen only a few times. The chain recombines TRBV6-5 with TRBJ1-1, with D possibly matching TRBD1 (6 bases). Germline loops: CDR1 MNHEY, CDR2 SVGAGI. There are 14 residues in the CDR3. The germline V and J ends were trimmed by 5 bases and 3 bases, with 13 bases remaining between them. The CDR3 DNA reads TGTGCCAGCAGTCCCCCACAGGGTTACACTGAAGCTTTCTTT. Its translation: CASSPPQGYTEAFF.

This clone was seen a single time. This sequence joins TRBV5-1 and TRBJ1-1; 7 bases match TRBD1. V trimming: 0 bases; J trimming: 4 bases; junction bases outside the gene matches: 6. Germline CDR1 is SGHRS and CDR2 is YFSETQ. There are 15 residues in the CDR3. The CDR3 sequence: CASSLDGAGGTEAFF. Here the CDR3 DNA reads TGCGCCAGCAGCTTGGACGGCGCAGGGGGCACTGAAGCTTTCTTT.

The chain combines TRBV30 with TRBJ1-6; 8 bases align to TRBD1. Germline V gene sequence: CDR1 GTSNPN, CDR2 SVGIG (reference sequence). The V gene end was trimmed by 2 bases and the J gene end by 9 bases; junction bases not matched to a gene: 9. The CDR3 runs 15 residues. As DNA, the CDR3 is TGTGCCTGGAGTAAACTGGACAGGGTGGCTTCACCCCTCCACTTT. Encoded protein: CAWSKLDRVASPLHF.

Written as DNA, the CDR3 is TGTGCCAGCTCCCCCGTCAGGGTAGATGGCTACACCTTC. This sequence encodes CASSPVRVDGYTF. V is TRBV21-1 and J is TRBJ1-2; the DNA was not compared with TRBD1, the D call given in the table. TRBV21-1 is marked as a pseudogene. This CDR3 has 13 residues.

CDR3 region: CASSVTGYTEAFF. The DNA for the CDR3 is TGTGCCAGCAGCGTCACAGGGTACACTGAAGCTTTCTTT. The V gene is TRBV9, the J gene TRBJ1-1, with D possibly matching TRBD1 (6 bases). Germline V gene data show CDR1 as SGDLS and CDR2 as YYNGEE. The CDR3 is 13 amino acids. The V end was cut by 2 bases, the J end by 3 bases, with 8 bases between. The entire variable domain, with the rest obtained from reference TRBV9 and TRBJ1-1, is as follows: DSGVTQTPKHLITATGQRVTLRCSPRSGDLSVYWYQQSLDQGLQFLIQYYNGEERAKGNILERFSAQQFPDLHSELNLSSLELGDSALYFCASSVTGYTEAFFGQGTRLTVV.

The chain carries TRBV6-5 and TRBJ2-7; 15 nucleotides match TRBD2. Germline V gene sequence: CDR1 MNHEY, CDR2 SVGAGI. The CDR3 totals 15 residues. The V gene end was trimmed by 6 bases and the J gene end by 7 bases; junction bases not matched to a gene: 7. This CDR3 reads CASSAPGLAGGEQYF. DNA of the CDR3: TGTGCCAGCAGCGCACCGGGACTAGCGGGGGGAGAGCAGTACTTC.

J is TRBJ2-4 and V is TRBV10-3, with D hard to call. This CDR3 comprises 13 residues. Germline loops: CDR1 ENHRY, CDR2 SYGVKD. V lost 3 bases and J 6 bases, leaving 9 bases between the germline ends. Here the CDR3 reads CAISETTVNIQYF. The CDR3 DNA reads as TGTGCCATCAGTGAAACCACTGTAAACATTCAGTACTTC.